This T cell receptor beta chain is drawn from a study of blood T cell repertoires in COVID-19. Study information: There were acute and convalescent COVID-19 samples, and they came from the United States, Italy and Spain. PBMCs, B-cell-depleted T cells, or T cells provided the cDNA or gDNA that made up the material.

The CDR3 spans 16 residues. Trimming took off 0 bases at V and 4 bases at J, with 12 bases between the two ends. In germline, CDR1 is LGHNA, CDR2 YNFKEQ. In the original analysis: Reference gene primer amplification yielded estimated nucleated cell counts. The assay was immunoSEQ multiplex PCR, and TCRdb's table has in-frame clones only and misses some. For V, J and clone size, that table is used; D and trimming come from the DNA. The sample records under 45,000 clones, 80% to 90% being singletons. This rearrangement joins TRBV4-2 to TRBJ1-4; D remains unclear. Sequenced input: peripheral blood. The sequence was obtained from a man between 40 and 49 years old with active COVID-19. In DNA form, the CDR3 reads TGTGCCAGCAGCCAAGATCGTTCCGGGAATAATGAAAAACTGTTTTTT. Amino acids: CASSQDRSGNNEKLFF.